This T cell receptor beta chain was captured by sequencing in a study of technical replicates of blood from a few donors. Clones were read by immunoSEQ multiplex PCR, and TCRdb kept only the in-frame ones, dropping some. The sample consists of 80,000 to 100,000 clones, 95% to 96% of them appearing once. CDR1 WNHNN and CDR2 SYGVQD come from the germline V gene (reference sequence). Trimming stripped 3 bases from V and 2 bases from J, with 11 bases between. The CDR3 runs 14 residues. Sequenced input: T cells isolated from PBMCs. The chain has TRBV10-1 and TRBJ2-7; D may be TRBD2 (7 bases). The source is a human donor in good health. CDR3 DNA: TGCGCCAGCAGTGAATCCGGGGGGCCCTACGAGCAGTACTTC. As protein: CASSESGGPYEQYF.